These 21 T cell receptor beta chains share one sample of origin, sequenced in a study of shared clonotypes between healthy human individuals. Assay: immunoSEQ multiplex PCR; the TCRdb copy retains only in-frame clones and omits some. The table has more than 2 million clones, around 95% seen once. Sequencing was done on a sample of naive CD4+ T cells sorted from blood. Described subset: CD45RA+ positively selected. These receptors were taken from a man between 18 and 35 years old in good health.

The CDR3 loop is CASTPVGTWGEQYF. CDR3 nucleotides: TGTGCCAGCACCCCGGTGGGGACTTGGGGAGAGCAGTACTTC. This chain uses TRBV5-8 with TRBJ2-7, with D possibly being TRBD2 (6 bases). This CDR3 region has 14 residues. Germline-derived CDR1 and CDR2 are SGHTS and YDEGEE. Deletions cut 6 bases from V and 7 bases from J, with 20 bases between.

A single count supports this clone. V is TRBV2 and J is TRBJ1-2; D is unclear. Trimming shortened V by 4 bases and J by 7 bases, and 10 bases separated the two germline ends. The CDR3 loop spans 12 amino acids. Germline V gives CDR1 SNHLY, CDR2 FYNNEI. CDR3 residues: CASSVETFGYTF. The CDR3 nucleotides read TGTGCCAGCAGTGTAGAGACCTTTGGCTACACCTTC. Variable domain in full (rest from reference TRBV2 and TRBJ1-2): EPEVTQTPSHQVTQMGQEVILRCVPISNHLYFYWYRQILGQKVEFLVSFYNNEISEKSEIFDDQFSVERPDGSNFTLKIRSTKLEDSAMYFCASSVETFGYTFGSGTRLTVV.

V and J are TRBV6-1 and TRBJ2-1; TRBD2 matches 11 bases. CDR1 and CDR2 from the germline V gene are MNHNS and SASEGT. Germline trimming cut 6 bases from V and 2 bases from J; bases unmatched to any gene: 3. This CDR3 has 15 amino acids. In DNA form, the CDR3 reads TGTGCCAGCAGAGAACTAGCGGGGGCCTACAATGAGCAGTTCTTC. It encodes CASRELAGAYNEQFF.

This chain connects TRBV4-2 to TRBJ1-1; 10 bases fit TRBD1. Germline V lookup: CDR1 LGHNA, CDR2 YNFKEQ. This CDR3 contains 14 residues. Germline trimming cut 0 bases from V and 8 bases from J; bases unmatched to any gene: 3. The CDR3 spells CASSQEGDRGEAFF. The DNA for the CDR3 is TGTGCCAGCAGCCAAGAGGGGGACAGGGGAGAAGCTTTCTTT.

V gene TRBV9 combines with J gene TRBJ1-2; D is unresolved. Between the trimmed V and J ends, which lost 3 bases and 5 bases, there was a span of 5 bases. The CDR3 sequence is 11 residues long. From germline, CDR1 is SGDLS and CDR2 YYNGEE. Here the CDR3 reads CASSAKYGYTF. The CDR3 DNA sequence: TGTGCCAGCAGCGCGAAGTATGGCTACACCTTC.

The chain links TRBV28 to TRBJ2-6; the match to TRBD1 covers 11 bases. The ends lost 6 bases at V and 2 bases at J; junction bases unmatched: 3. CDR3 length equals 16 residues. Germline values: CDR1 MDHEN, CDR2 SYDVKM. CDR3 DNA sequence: TGTGCCAGCAGCGGGACAGGGGGACCTGGGGCCAACGTCCTGACTTTC. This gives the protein CASSGTGGPGANVLTF.

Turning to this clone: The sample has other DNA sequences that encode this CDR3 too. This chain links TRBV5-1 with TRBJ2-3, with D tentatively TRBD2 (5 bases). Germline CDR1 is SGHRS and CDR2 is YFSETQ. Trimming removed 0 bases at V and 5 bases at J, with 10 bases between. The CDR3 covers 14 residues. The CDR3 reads CASSLGREGDTQYF. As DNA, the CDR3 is TGCGCCAGCAGCTTGGGCCGAGAGGGAGATACGCAGTATTTT.

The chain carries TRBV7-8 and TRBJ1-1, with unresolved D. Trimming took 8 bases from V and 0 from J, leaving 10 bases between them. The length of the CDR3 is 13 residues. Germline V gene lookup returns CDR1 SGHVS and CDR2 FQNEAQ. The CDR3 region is CASGLVMNTEAFF. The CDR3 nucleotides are TGTGCCAGCGGTTTGGTCATGAACACTGAAGCTTTCTTT.

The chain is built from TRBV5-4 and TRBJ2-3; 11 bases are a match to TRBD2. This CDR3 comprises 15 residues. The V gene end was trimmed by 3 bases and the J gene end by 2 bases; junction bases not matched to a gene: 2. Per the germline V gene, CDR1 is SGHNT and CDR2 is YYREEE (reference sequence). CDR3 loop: CASSWGLAATDTQYF. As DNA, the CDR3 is TGTGCCAGCAGCTGGGGACTAGCGGCCACAGATACGCAGTATTTT.

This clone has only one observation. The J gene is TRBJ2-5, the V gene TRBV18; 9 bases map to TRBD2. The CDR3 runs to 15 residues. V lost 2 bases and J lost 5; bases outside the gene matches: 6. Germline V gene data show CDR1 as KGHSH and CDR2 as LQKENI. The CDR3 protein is CASSPGSGSFETQYF. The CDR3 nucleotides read TGTGCCAGCTCACCAGGTAGCGGGAGTTTCGAGACCCAGTACTTC. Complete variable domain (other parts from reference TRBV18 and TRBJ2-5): NAGVMQNPRHLVRRRGQEARLRCSPMKGHSHVYWYRQLPEEGLKFMVYLQKENIIDESGMPKERFSAEFPKEGPSILRIQQVVRGDSAAYFCASSPGSGSFETQYFGPGTRLLVL.

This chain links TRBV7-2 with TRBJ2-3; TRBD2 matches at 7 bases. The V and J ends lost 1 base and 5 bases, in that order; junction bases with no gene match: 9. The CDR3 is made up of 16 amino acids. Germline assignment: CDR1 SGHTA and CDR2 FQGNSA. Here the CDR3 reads CASSLVSGGGVDTQYF. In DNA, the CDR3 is TGTGCCAGCAGCTTAGTTAGTGGCGGGGGAGTAGATACGCAGTATTTT.

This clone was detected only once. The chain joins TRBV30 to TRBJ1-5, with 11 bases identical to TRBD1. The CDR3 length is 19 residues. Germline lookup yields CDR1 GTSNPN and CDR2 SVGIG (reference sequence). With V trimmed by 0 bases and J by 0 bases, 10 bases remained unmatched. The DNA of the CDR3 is TGTGCCTGGAGTGTACGGCTAGGACAGGGGGCAAGTAGCAATCAGCCCCAGCATTTT. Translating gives CAWSVRLGQGASSNQPQHF.

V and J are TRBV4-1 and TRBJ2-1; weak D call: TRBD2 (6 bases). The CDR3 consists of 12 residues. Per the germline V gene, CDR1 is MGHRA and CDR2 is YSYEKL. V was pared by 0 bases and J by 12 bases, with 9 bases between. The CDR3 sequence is CASSQETSLQFF. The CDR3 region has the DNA TGCGCCAGCAGCCAAGAGACTAGTTTGCAGTTCTTC.

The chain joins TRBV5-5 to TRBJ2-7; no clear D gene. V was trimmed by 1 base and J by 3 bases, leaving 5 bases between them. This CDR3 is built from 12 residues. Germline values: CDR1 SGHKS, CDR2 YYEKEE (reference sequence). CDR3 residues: CASSLPGYEQYF. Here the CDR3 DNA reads TGTGCCAGCAGCTTGCCGGGCTACGAGCAGTACTTC.

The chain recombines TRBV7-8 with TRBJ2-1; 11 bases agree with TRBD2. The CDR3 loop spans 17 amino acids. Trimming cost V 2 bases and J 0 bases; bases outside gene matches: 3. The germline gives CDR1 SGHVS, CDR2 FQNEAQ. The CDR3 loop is CASSLPTSGSSYNEQFF. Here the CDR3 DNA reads TGTGCCAGCAGCTTACCTACTAGCGGGAGCTCCTACAATGAGCAGTTCTTC.

This CDR3 is CASSVGQTANTGELFF. The CDR3 nucleotides are TGTGCCAGCAGCGTAGGACAGACCGCGAACACCGGGGAGCTGTTTTTT. The chain uses TRBV9 and TRBJ2-2, with D possibly TRBD1 on 5 matching bases. Looked up from germline, CDR1 is SGDLS and CDR2 is YYNGEE. The CDR3 is made up of 16 amino acids. V shed 0 bases and J shed 0 bases, with 9 bases lying between them.

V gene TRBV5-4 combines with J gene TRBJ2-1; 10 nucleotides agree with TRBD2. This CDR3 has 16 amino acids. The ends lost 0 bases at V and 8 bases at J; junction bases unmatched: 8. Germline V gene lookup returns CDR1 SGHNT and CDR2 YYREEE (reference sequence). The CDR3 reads CASSLGASGSIYEQFF. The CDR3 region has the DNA TGTGCCAGCAGCTTGGGGGCTAGCGGGAGTATTTATGAGCAGTTCTTC. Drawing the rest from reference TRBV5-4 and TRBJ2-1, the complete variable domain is ETGVTQSPTHLIKTRGQQVTLRCSSQSGHNTVSWYQQALGQGPQFIFQYYREEENGRGNFPPRFSGLQFPNYSSELNVNALELDDSALYLCASSLGASGSIYEQFFGPGTRLTVL.

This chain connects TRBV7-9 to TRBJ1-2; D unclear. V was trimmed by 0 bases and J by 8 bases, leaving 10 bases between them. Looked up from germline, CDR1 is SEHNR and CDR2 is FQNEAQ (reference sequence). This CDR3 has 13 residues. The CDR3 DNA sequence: TGTGCCAGCAGCTTAGCCGGGGATCGAGGCTACACCTTC. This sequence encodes CASSLAGDRGYTF.

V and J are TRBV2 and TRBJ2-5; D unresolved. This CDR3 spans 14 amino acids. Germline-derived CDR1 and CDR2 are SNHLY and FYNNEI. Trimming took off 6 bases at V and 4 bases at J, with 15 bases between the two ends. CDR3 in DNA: TGTGCCAGCAGGGCCTTAAGGAACGGAGAGACCCAGTACTTC. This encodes CASRALRNGETQYF.

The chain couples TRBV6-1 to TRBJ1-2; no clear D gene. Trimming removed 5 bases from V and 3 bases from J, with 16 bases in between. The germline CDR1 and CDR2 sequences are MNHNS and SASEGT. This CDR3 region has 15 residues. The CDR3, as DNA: TGTGCCAGCAGTTCCTTATACAGAGAGTACTATGGCTACACCTTC. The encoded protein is CASSSLYREYYGYTF.

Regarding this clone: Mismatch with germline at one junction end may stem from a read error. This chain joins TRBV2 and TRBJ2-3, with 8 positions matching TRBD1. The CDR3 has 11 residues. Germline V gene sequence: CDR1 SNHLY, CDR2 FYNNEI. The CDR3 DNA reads TGTGCCAGCAGTGAGGCGAAGACAGGGGCTTTT. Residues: CASSEAKTGAF.